Presented here are 17 T cell receptor beta chains from one specimen sequenced in a study of PD-1 blockade in classical Hodgkin lymphoma. Time point denoted: newly diagnosed, previously untreated cHL patient sample. Thawed PBMCs underwent magnetic negative selection to yield purified CD4+ T cells. Clones were read by immunoSEQ multiplex PCR, and TCRdb kept only the in-frame ones, dropping some. The data show fewer than 40,000 clones, 80% to 90% seen once. The sample consisted of CD4+ T cells from blood. These receptors were obtained from a human donor with classical Hodgkin lymphoma.

This clone appeared a few times. The chain employs TRBV7-9 and TRBJ1-2; D gene ambiguous. V shed 0 bases and J shed 4 bases, with 12 bases lying between them. The CDR3 runs to 15 residues. Germline V gene data show CDR1 as SEHNR and CDR2 as FQNEAQ (reference sequence). CDR3: CASSLAVAGFYGYTF. CDR3 DNA sequence: TGTGCCAGCAGCTTAGCTGTAGCGGGGTTCTATGGCTACACCTTC.

The J gene is TRBJ2-1, the V gene TRBV6-6, with D possibly matching TRBD1 (5 bases). This CDR3 has 14 residues. Per the germline V gene, CDR1 is MNHNY and CDR2 is SVGAGI (reference sequence). Trimming cost V 6 bases and J 7 bases, with 16 bases left between them. CDR3 nucleotides: TGTGCCAGCAGCCCACCGACCGACAGAAATGAGCAGTTCTTC. The encoded protein is CASSPPTDRNEQFF.

The chain joins TRBV6-1 to TRBJ1-5; 8 bases are shared with TRBD1. Germline V gene data show CDR1 as MNHNS and CDR2 as SASEGT. CDR3 length equals 14 residues. V dropped 4 bases and J dropped 6; count of bases not matched to a gene: 5. The CDR3 bases are TGTGCCAGCAGTGGAACAGGGGGGGGTCAGCCCCAGCATTTT. Encoded protein: CASSGTGGGQPQHF.

The V and J genes are TRBV28 and TRBJ2-7, with D uncertain. In germline, CDR1 is MDHEN, CDR2 SYDVKM. This CDR3 is 12 amino acids long. V lost 2 bases to trimming and J lost 3 bases, with 5 bases between them. In DNA form, the CDR3 reads TGTGCCAGCAGTTTACAATTCTACGAGCAGTACTTC. Its translation is CASSLQFYEQYF.

The rearrangement links TRBV14 to TRBJ1-4; D unresolved. In germline, CDR1 is SGHDN, CDR2 FVKESK. V lost 5 bases, J lost 9 bases, and 10 bases lay in between. The CDR3 extends over 12 amino acids. In nucleotides, the CDR3 is TGTGCCAGCAGCTCTAACGGTAAAAAACTGTTTTTT. This translates into CASSSNGKKLFF.

This chain connects TRBV18 to TRBJ1-2, with D tentatively TRBD1 (6 bases). Trimming took off 6 bases at V and 4 bases at J, with 12 bases between the two ends. The germline V gene has CDR1 KGHSH and CDR2 LQKENI. The CDR3 runs to 13 residues. The CDR3 spells CASSEGTPYGYTF. CDR3 DNA: TGTGCCAGCTCCGAGGGGACACCCTATGGCTACACCTTC.

V gene TRBV6-6 combines with J gene TRBJ2-2, with D hard to call. Germline V gene data show CDR1 as MNHNY and CDR2 as SVGAGI (reference sequence). The V end lost 2 bases, the J end lost 9 bases, and 16 bases lay between the germline ends. CDR3 length equals 15 residues. The CDR3 protein is CASSYPRPGTRELFF. The CDR3 nucleotides read TGTGCCAGCAGTTACCCCCGACCGGGTACCAGGGAGCTGTTTTTT.

This chain joins TRBV10-3 and TRBJ1-2; D unclear. The CDR3 contains 12 residues. CDR1 is ENHRY and CDR2 is SYGVKD in the germline V gene. The ends were cut back, 2 bases at V and 5 bases at J, with 6 bases in the middle. Here the CDR3 reads CAISEMIYGYTF. CDR3 bases: TGTGCCATCAGTGAGATGATATATGGCTACACCTTC.

This clone has a single count. The rearrangement uses TRBV19 and TRBJ2-1, with 12 bases matching TRBD2. V shed 7 bases, J shed 6 bases, and the junction held 7 bases outside the gene matches. Germline-derived CDR1 and CDR2 are LNHDA and SQIVND (reference sequence). The length of the CDR3 is 15 residues. The CDR3 reads CASTPLAGGPNEQFF. The CDR3 bases are TGTGCCAGTACCCCCCTAGCGGGGGGGCCCAATGAGCAGTTCTTC.

The J gene is TRBJ2-7, the V gene TRBV7-2; the D gene is possibly TRBD1 (5 bases). The length of the CDR3 is 15 residues. The V end lost 1 base, the J end lost 5 bases, and 15 bases lay between the germline ends. CDR1 is SGHTA and CDR2 is FQGNSA in the germline V gene. CDR3 in amino acids: CASSLDGARPNEQYF. In nucleotides, the CDR3 is TGTGCCAGCAGCTTAGATGGGGCTAGGCCTAACGAGCAGTACTTC. Full variable domain (rest looked up from reference TRBV7-2 and TRBJ2-7): GAGVSQSPSNKVTEKGKDVELRCDPISGHTALYWYRQSLGQGLEFLIYFQGNSAPDKSGLPSDRFSAERTGGSVSTLTIQRTQQEDSAVYLCASSLDGARPNEQYFGPGTRLTVT.

The rearrangement uses TRBV11-2 and TRBJ2-7; D possibly corresponds to TRBD1 (7 bases). The CDR3 contains 14 residues. Germline V gene sequence: CDR1 SGHAT, CDR2 FQNNGV. Trimming pared 0 bases from V and 6 bases from J, leaving 12 bases between. CDR3 in amino acids: CASSLDPGGLEQYF. The CDR3 nucleotides are TGTGCCAGCAGCTTAGATCCAGGGGGGCTCGAGCAGTACTTC.

This clone occurred once. V gene TRBV2 combines with J gene TRBJ2-3; unclear D gene. This CDR3 contains 13 residues. The V end was cut by 4 bases, the J end by 4 bases, with 9 bases between. CDR1 is SNHLY and CDR2 is FYNNEI in the germline V gene. The CDR3 DNA reads as TGTGCCAGCAGTGGGGGTCTTTCAGATACGCAGTATTTT. Translation: CASSGGLSDTQYF.

CDR3 sequence (DNA): TGTGCCAGCAGTCCACTCGACAGGGATTTCAGCGGCTACACCTTC. It encodes CASSPLDRDFSGYTF. The chain has TRBV27 and TRBJ1-2; the match to TRBD1 covers 7 bases. After removal of 5 bases from V and 8 bases from J, the junction contained 14 bases not matched to a gene. This CDR3 contains 15 residues. The germline V gene has CDR1 MNHEY and CDR2 SMNVEV (reference sequence).

The chain joins TRBV29-1 to TRBJ1-2; the D is unclear. This CDR3 region has 16 residues. V lost 3 bases and J 0 bases, leaving 17 bases between the germline ends. Germline V gene data show CDR1 as SQVTM and CDR2 as ANQGSEA. In nucleotides, the CDR3 is TGCAGCGTTGATGGGAGACCCGAGATACCTAACTATGGCTACACCTTC. Amino acid sequence: CSVDGRPEIPNYGYTF. Together with reference TRBV29-1 and TRBJ1-2, the CDR3 gives the full variable domain: SAVISQKPSRDICQRGTSLTIQCQVDSQVTMMFWYRQQPGQSLTLIATANQGSEATYESGFVIDKFPISRPNLTFSTLTVSNMSPEDSSIYLCSVDGRPEIPNYGYTFGSGTRLTVV.

The chain combines TRBV6-5 with TRBJ2-7; a possible D gene is TRBD2 (6 bases). Trimming left V 6 bases short and J 6 bases short, with 18 bases between. The CDR3 has 14 amino acids. The germline CDR1 and CDR2 sequences are MNHEY and SVGAGI. The CDR3 protein is CASSSTGTPGEQYF. For the CDR3, the DNA is TGTGCCAGCAGCTCAACCGGGACTCCCGGCGAGCAGTACTTC.

This clone was observed a single time. The gene calls are TRBV15 and TRBJ2-2; no firm D call. The CDR3 consists of 14 residues. The ends were cut back, 2 bases at V and 5 bases at J, with 9 bases in the middle. Germline assignment: CDR1 LNHNV and CDR2 YYDKDF (reference sequence). CDR3 nucleotide sequence: TGTGCCACCAGCAGATCTTTGTCAACCGGGGAGCTGTTTTTT. The encoded protein is CATSRSLSTGELFF.

This clone appeared once. The DNA of the CDR3 is TGTGCCAGCAGTGAAGGGGGACAGGATTACTATGGCTACACCTTC. Protein product: CASSEGGQDYYGYTF. This chain connects TRBV6-1 to TRBJ1-2, with 8 bases identical to TRBD1. V dropped 1 base and J dropped 3; count of bases not matched to a gene: 4. The CDR3 is 15 residues long. Germline V gene lookup returns CDR1 MNHNS and CDR2 SASEGT.